This T cell receptor beta chain was retrieved from a study of T-cell reconstitution after alpha-beta-depleted transplantation in children. Trimming left V 1 base short and J 6 bases short, with 8 bases between. This CDR3 is built from 12 residues. Germline V lookup: CDR1 SGHRS, CDR2 YFSETQ. Construction of the TCRbeta library involved unique molecular identifiers. TCRdb re-called the PCR reads with MiXCR, one entry per CDR3 protein. The sample consists of some 490,000 distinct CDR3 sequences, around 13% of them appearing once. This clonotype was sampled from a human donor who donated a stem cell graft to a child with combined immunodeficiency. The input for sequencing was PBMCs from the stem cell graft donor, taken from the stem cell graft. The rearrangement joins TRBV5-1 to TRBJ2-7; either TRBD1 or TRBD2 may supply D (5 bases each). The CDR3, as DNA: TGCGCCAGCAGCTTGCGAGGGACCGAGCAGTACTTC. The encoded protein is CASSLRGTEQYF.